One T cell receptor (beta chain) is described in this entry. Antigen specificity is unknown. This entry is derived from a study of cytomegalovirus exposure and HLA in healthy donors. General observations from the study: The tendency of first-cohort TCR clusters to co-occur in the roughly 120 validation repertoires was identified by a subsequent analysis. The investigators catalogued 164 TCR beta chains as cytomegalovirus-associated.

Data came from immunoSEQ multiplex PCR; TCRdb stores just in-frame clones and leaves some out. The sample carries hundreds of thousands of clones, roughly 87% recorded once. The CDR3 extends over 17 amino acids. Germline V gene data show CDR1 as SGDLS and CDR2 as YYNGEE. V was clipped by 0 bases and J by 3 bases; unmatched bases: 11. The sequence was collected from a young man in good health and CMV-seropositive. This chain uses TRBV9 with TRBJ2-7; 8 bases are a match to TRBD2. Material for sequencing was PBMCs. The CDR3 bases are TGTGCCAGCAGCGTAGGTGGCAGCGGGAGCCTGGACTACGAGCAGTACTTC. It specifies CASSVGGSGSLDYEQYF.